This TCR beta chain was recovered during a study of identical twins. Study results and caveats: Out-of-frame TCR alpha sharing observed in monozygotic twins exceeded model estimates. Less excess twin sharing appeared in beta out-of-frame sequences.

Healthy Caucasians supplied all donations. A single record per CDR3 protein comes from TCRdb applying MiXCR to the 5' RACE reads. The table shows 350,000 to 450,000 distinct CDR3 sequences, with about 18% occurring only once. V shed 7 bases, J shed 4 bases, and the junction held 2 bases outside the gene matches. The CDR3 is made up of 13 amino acids. Germline CDR1 and CDR2: KGHDR and SFDVKD. In regard to this clonotype: Its specificity is unknown.

Sequenced input: naive T cells sorted from blood. The origin of this receptor is a man in his fifties or sixties in good health. This sequence joins TRBV24-1 and TRBJ2-2; TRBD2 matches at 7 bases. The CDR3 coding sequence is TGTGCCACCAGAGCGGGGACCACCGGGGAGCTGTTTTTT. Residues: CATRAGTTGELFF.